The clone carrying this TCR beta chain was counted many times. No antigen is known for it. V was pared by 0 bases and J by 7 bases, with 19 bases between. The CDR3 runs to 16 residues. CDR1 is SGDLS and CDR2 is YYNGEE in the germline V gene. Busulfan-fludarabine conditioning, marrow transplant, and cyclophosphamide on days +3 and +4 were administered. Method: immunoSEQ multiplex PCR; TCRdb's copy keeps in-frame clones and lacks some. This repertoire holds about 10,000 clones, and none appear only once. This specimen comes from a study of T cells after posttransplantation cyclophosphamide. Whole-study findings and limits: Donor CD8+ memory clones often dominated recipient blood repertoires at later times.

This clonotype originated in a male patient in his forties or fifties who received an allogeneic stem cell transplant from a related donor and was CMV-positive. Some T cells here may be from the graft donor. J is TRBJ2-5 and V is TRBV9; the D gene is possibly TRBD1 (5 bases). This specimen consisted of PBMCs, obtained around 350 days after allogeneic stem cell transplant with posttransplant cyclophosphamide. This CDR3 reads CASSVATFDSLPTQYF. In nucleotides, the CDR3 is TGTGCCAGCAGCGTAGCTACTTTCGACAGCCTACCGACCCAGTACTTC.